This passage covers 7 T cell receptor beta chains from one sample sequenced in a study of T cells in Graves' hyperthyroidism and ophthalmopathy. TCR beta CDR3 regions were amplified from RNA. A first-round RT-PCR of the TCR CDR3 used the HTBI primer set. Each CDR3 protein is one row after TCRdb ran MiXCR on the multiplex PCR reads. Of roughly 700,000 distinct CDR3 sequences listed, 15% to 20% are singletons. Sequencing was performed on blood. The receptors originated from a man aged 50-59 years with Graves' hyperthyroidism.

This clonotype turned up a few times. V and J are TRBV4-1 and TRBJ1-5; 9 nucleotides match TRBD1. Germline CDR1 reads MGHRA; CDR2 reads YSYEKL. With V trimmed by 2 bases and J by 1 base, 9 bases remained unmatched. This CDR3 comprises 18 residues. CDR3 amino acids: CASSQTRDRARSNQPQHF. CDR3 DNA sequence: TGCGCCAGCAGCCAAACCCGGGACAGGGCCCGGAGCAATCAGCCCCAGCATTTT.

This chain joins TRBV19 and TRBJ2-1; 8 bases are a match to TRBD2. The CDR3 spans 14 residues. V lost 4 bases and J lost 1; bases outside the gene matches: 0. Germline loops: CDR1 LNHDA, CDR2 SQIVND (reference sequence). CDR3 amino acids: CASSSGRSYNEQFF. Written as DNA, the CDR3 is TGTGCCAGTAGTAGCGGGAGGTCCTACAATGAGCAGTTCTTC.

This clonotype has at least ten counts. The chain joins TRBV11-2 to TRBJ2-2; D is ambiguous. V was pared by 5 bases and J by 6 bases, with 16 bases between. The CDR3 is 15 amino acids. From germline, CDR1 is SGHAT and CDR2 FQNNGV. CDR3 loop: CASSPLHGKAGELFF. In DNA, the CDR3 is TGTGCCAGCAGCCCACTCCATGGGAAAGCCGGGGAGCTGTTTTTT.

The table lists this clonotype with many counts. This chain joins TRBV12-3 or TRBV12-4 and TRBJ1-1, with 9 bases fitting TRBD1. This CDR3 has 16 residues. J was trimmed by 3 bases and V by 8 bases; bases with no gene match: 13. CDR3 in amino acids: CASGGGTGGVDTEAFF. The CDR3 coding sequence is TGTGCCAGCGGGGGGGGCACAGGGGGCGTCGACACTGAAGCTTTCTTT.

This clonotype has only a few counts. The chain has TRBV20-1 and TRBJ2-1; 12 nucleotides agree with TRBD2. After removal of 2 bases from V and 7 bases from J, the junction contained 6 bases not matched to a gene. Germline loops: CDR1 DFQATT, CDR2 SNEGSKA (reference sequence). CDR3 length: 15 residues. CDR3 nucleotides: TGCAGTGCTAGACTAGCGGGAGGGCCGCGGAATGAGCAGTTCTTC. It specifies CSARLAGGPRNEQFF.

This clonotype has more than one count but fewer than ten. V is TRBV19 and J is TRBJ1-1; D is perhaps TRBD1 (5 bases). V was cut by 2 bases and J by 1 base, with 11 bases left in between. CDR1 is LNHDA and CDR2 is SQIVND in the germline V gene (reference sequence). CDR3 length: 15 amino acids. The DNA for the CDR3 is TGTGCCAGTAGTATATTGGGAGGGACGAACACTGAAGCTTTCTTT. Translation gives CASSILGGTNTEAFF.

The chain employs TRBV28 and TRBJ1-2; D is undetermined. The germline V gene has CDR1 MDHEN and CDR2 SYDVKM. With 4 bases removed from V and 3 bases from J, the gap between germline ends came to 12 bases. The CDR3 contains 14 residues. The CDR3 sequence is CASSSDPGYYGYTF. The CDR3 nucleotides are TGTGCCAGCAGTTCCGACCCTGGATACTATGGCTACACCTTC.